The sequence of this TCR beta chain was determined in a study of blood T cells in healthy people across ages. This clonotype has just a few counts. Antigen: not known. Study-level points and caveats: Diversity of TCR beta per million T cells declined in a roughly linear way with age. Naive CD4+ cells and diversity were both higher in long-lived donors than in aged donors.

Then a second PCR, running about 7 to 11 cycles, was carried out with a sample-barcoded 5' primer and a J-beta primer mix. TCRdb re-called the 5' RACE reads through MiXCR, storing one row per CDR3 protein. There are roughly 1,800,000 distinct CDR3 sequences in the sample; about 50% occur only once, and around 2.1% lies in the top ten. V shed 10 bases and J shed 5 bases, with 13 bases lying between them. CDR1 is MNHEY, CDR2 SVGEGT, per germline. The CDR3 is 12 amino acids. The sequencing sample was made of blood. The source of this sequence is a woman aged 40-49 years in good health. This chain uses TRBV6-2 or TRBV6-3 with TRBJ2-3; D call uncertain. The CDR3 protein is CATSSTGDTQYF. CDR3 DNA sequence: TGTGCCACCTCTTCAACTGGAGATACGCAGTATTTT.